This TCR beta chain was found in a study of T cells in Graves' hyperthyroidism and ophthalmopathy. This CDR3 comprises 13 residues. Trimming took 1 base from V and 3 from J, leaving 7 bases between them. Germline V gene lookup returns CDR1 SGHTA and CDR2 FQGNSA. RNA transcripts yielded amplified TCR beta CDR3 regions. The study used the HTBI primer set for a first-round RT-PCR of the TCR CDR3. TCRdb itself ran the multiplex PCR reads through MiXCR, one entry per CDR3 protein. The sample comprises 700,000 to 850,000 distinct CDR3 sequences, under 45% of which are singletons, and around 29% rests with the top ten. In its sample, this clonotype was seen many times.

The receptor comes from a middle-aged woman with Graves' hyperthyroidism. Sequenced input: blood. The chain has TRBV7-2 and TRBJ2-7; no firm D call. CDR3 sequence: CASSLGPGYEQYF. The DNA for the CDR3 is TGTGCCAGCAGCTTAGGTCCGGGCTACGAGCAGTACTTC. The full variable domain, rest sourced from reference TRBV7-2 and TRBJ2-7, is GAGVSQSPSNKVTEKGKDVELRCDPISGHTALYWYRQSLGQGLEFLIYFQGNSAPDKSGLPSDRFSAERTGGSVSTLTIQRTQQEDSAVYLCASSLGPGYEQYFGPGTRLTVT.